The source of this TCR beta chain is a study of T cell changes during pregnancy in multiple sclerosis. This table comes from immunoSEQ multiplex PCR, and its TCRdb copy is limited to in-frame clones, with some not included. The table lists 60,000 or so clones, around 90% of them singletons. Trimming took 7 bases from V and 4 from J, leaving 19 bases between them. The CDR3 consists of 14 residues. Looked up from germline, CDR1 is SQVTM and CDR2 is ANQGSEA. The clonotype comes from a female donor with multiple sclerosis, enrolled in a pregnancy study. The chain employs TRBV29-1 and TRBJ1-1; D perhaps matches TRBD1 (5 bases). The sample in question was peripheral blood, obtained before pregnancy. The DNA of the CDR3 is TGCAGCGGGGCTGACCCTAGGGGAATCACTGAAGCTTTCTTT. Protein product: CSGADPRGITEAFF.